Listed here are 3 T cell receptor beta chains from one sample, sequenced in a study of shared clonotypes between healthy human individuals. Only in-frame clones appear in the TCRdb table, and some are missing; sequencing was by immunoSEQ multiplex PCR. Counted here are about 2,200,000 clones, just over 90% occurring once; the ten biggest clones make up about 1.8%. CD45RO negativity and positive selection for CCR7 defined naive CD8 cells, a population that excluded terminally differentiated effector memory CD45RA+ cells. The sample taken for sequencing was naive CD8+ T cells from PBMCs. These receptors came from a man younger than 30 in good health. Some clones in this sample may be carry-over from other donors' samples.

This chain links TRBV27 with TRBJ2-3, with 15 bases lining up with TRBD2. V was pared by 3 bases and J by 3 bases, with 10 bases of the junction left unmatched. Germline CDR1 and CDR2: MNHEY and SMNVEV (reference sequence). The CDR3 sequence is 19 residues long. The CDR3 here is CASSFSGLAGGYSTDTQYF. For the CDR3, the DNA is TGTGCCAGCAGTTTCTCGGGACTAGCGGGAGGATATAGTACAGATACGCAGTATTTT.

The V and J genes are TRBV28 and TRBJ2-1, with D maybe TRBD2 (5 bases). The germline CDR1 and CDR2 sequences are MDHEN and SYDVKM. The CDR3 loop spans 14 amino acids. The V end was cut by 7 bases, the J end by 6 bases, with 16 bases between. CDR3 in DNA: TGTGCCAGCACCTTCCCTGGCCTAGCCAATGAGCAGTTCTTC. As protein: CASTFPGLANEQFF. Full variable domain (outside the CDR3, taken from reference TRBV28 and TRBJ2-1): DVKVTQSSRYLVKRTGEKVFLECVQDMDHENMFWYRQDPGLGLRLIYFSYDVKMKEKGDIPEGYSVSREKKERFSLILESASTNQTSMYLCASTFPGLANEQFFGPGTRLTVL.

The chain couples TRBV5-1 to TRBJ2-5, with D perhaps matching TRBD1 (5 bases). The CDR3 spans 15 residues. Germline CDR1 is SGHRS and CDR2 is YFSETQ. Trimming shortened V by 4 bases and J by 1 base, and 14 bases separated the two germline ends. CDR3 sequence reads: CASSDRLGVQETQYF. CDR3 DNA: TGCGCCAGCAGCGACCGGCTAGGGGTCCAAGAGACCCAGTACTTC.